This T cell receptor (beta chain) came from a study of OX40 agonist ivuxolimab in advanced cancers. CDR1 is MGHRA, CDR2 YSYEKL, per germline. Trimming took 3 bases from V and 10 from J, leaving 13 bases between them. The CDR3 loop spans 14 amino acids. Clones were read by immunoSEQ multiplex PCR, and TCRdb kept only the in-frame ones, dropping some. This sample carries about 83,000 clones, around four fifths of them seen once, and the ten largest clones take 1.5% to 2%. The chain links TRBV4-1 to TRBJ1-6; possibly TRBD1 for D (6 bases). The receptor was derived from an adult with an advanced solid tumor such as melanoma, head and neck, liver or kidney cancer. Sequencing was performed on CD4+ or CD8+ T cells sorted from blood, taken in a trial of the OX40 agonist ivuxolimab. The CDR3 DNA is TGCGCCAGCAGCCAGGGAACAGGGTTCTCACCCCTCCACTTT. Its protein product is CASSQGTGFSPLHF.